These 8 T cell receptor beta chains were all obtained from the same sample, sequenced in a study of T cells after posttransplantation cyclophosphamide. This table comes from immunoSEQ multiplex PCR, and its TCRdb copy is limited to in-frame clones, with some not included. Of tens of thousands of clones listed, roughly 67% are singletons. The source material was memory CD4+ T cells sorted from PBMCs. These receptors came from a woman in her sixties or seventies in good health, CMV-negative, and a related stem cell transplant donor.

The J gene is TRBJ1-1, the V gene TRBV20-1; D is ambiguous. Germline CDR1 and CDR2: DFQATT and SNEGSKA (reference sequence). Deletions cut 4 bases from V and 3 bases from J, with 6 bases between. This CDR3 region has 11 residues. The CDR3, as DNA: TGCAGTGCTAACGGGGACACTGAAGCTTTCTTT. It encodes CSANGDTEAFF.

The rearrangement joins TRBV7-9 to TRBJ2-1, with D perhaps matching TRBD2 (6 bases). Germline lookup yields CDR1 SEHNR and CDR2 FQNEAQ (reference sequence). The CDR3 has 15 residues. V was trimmed by 1 base and J by 9 bases, leaving 16 bases between them. The DNA of the CDR3 is TGTGCCAGCAGCTTAGATCATGGGGAGGTCGGTGAGCAGTTCTTC. Translating it yields CASSLDHGEVGEQFF. Full variable domain (remainder filled in from reference TRBV7-9 and TRBJ2-1): DTGVSQNPRHKITKRGQNVTFRCDPISEHNRLYWYRQTLGQGPEFLTYFQNEAQLEKSRLLSDRFSAERPKGSFSTLEIQRTEQGDSAMYLCASSLDHGEVGEQFFGPGTRLTVL.

Only a few counts were recorded for this clone. The chain combines TRBV4-2 with TRBJ1-1, with 8 bases fitting TRBD1. Germline V gene lookup returns CDR1 LGHNA and CDR2 YNFKEQ. This CDR3 is built from 16 residues. J was trimmed by 1 base and V by 0 bases; bases with no gene match: 4. This CDR3 reads CASSQEGQAKNTEAFF. The CDR3 DNA sequence: TGTGCCAGCAGCCAAGAGGGACAGGCGAAGAACACTGAAGCTTTCTTT.

The chain links TRBV4-3 to TRBJ2-5, with a tentative D call TRBD2 (7 bases). The DNA end is more similar to TRBJ2-7, so the J call may be wrong. Germline CDR1 reads LGHNA; CDR2 reads YSLEER. The CDR3 totals 15 residues. CDR3 bases: TGCGCCAGCAGCCGGGAGGGAGGGGGACCCTACGAGCAGTACTTC. Amino acid sequence: CASSREGGGPYEQYF.

This clone was counted a single time. The V and J genes are TRBV7-6 and TRBJ2-3, with no clear D. CDR3 size: 12 residues. Germline CDR1 SGHVS, CDR2 FNYEAQ. The V end was cut by 2 bases, the J end by 5 bases, with 5 bases between. CDR3 sequence (DNA): TGTGCCAGCAGCTTACACGGAGATACGCAGTATTTT. Translation: CASSLHGDTQYF.

This clone was observed a single time. This chain links TRBV30 with TRBJ1-6, with D possibly matching TRBD1 (6 bases). This CDR3 has 14 residues. The germline V gene has CDR1 GTSNPN and CDR2 SVGIG (reference sequence). V was shortened by 0 bases and J by 10 bases, with 13 bases between the two germline ends. The CDR3 reads CAWSVSRGGSPLHF. CDR3 DNA sequence: TGTGCCTGGAGTGTTTCGAGGGGGGGGTCACCCCTCCACTTT.

The V and J genes are TRBV5-1 and TRBJ1-1; 8 nucleotides match TRBD1. Looked up from germline, CDR1 is SGHRS and CDR2 is YFSETQ. Trimming took 0 bases from V and 4 from J; bases not matched to a gene: 2. The CDR3 contains 14 residues. The CDR3: CASSLGGTGTEAFF. The CDR3 coding sequence is TGCGCCAGCAGCTTGGGAGGGACAGGCACTGAAGCTTTCTTT.

The sample holds one count of this clone. The rearrangement joins TRBV7-9 to TRBJ2-5; 7 bases are shared with TRBD2. Germline-derived CDR1 and CDR2 are SEHNR and FQNEAQ (reference sequence). This CDR3 is 15 amino acids long. V was clipped by 5 bases and J by 5 bases; unmatched bases: 11. The DNA for the CDR3 is TGTGCCAGCAGCCAAGGGTTCGGGGGGACGGAGACCCAGTACTTC. Amino acid sequence: CASSQGFGGTETQYF.